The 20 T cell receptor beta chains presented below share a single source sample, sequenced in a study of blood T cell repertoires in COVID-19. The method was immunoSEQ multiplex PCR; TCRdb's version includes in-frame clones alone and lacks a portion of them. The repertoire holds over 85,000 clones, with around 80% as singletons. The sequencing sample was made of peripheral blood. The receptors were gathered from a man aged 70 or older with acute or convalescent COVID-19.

CDR3 loop: CASSLAGFTEAFF. CDR3 DNA: TGCGCCAGCAGCTTGGCGGGGTTCACTGAAGCTTTCTTT. The chain joins TRBV5-1 to TRBJ1-1; unclear D gene. Germline loops: CDR1 SGHRS, CDR2 YFSETQ. This CDR3 region has 13 residues. With 0 bases removed from V and 4 bases from J, the gap between germline ends came to 7 bases.

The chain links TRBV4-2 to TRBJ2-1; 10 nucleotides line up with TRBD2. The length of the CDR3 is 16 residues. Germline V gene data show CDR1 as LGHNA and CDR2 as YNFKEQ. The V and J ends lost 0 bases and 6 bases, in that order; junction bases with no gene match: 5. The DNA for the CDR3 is TGTGCCAGCAGCCAAGATGAAGCGGGAGGGCGCAATGAGCAGTTCTTC. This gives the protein CASSQDEAGGRNEQFF.

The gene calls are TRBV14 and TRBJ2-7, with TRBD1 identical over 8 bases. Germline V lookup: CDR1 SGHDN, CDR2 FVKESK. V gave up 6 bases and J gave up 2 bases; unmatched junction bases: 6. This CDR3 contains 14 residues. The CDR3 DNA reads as TGTGCCAGCAGTTTTGGCAGGGGGCCCTACGAGCAGTACTTC. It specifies CASSFGRGPYEQYF.

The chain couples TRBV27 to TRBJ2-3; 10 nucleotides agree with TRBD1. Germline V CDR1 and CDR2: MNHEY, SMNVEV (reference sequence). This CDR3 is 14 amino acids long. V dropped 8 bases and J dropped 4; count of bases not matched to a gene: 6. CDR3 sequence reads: CASHGTGAPDTQYF. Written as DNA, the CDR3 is TGTGCCAGCCATGGGACAGGGGCTCCAGATACGCAGTATTTT.

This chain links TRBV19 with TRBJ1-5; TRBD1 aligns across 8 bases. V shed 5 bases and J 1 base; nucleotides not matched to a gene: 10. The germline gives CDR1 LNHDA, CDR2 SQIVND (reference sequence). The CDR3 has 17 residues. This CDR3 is CASSRIQGVGSNQPQHF. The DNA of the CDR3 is TGTGCCAGTAGTCGTATACAGGGGGTGGGAAGCAATCAGCCCCAGCATTTT.

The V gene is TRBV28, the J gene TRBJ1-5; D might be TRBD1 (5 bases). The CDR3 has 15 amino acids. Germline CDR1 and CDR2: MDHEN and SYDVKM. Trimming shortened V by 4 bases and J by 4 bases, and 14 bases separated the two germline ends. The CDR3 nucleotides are TGTGCCAGCAGTTCGACTTGGGGCAAGAATCAGCCCCAGCATTTT. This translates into CASSSTWGKNQPQHF.

DNA for the CDR3: TGTGCCTGGATAGACGGGCTCTGGACTAGCACAGATACGCAGTATTTT. Translating gives CAWIDGLWTSTDTQYF. The rearrangement joins TRBV30 to TRBJ2-3, with D possibly being TRBD2 (5 bases). Germline V CDR1 and CDR2: GTSNPN, SVGIG (reference sequence). The CDR3 length is 16 residues. Trimming removed 4 bases at V and 0 bases at J, with 17 bases between.

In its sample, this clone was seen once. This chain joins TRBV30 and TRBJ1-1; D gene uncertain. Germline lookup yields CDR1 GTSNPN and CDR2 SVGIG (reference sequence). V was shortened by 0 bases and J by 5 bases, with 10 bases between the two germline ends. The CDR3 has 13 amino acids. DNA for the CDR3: TGTGCCTGGAGTGTACGCCACGGTACTGAAGCTTTCTTT. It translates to CAWSVRHGTEAFF.

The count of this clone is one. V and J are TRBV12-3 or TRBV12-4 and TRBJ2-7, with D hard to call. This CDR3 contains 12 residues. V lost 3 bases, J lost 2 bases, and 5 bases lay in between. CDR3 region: CASSFSTYEQYF. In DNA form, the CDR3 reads TGTGCCAGCAGTTTTTCAACCTACGAGCAGTACTTC.

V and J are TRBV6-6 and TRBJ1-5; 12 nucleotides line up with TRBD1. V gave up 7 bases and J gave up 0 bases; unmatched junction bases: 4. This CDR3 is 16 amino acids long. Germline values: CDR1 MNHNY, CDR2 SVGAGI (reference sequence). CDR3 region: CASKGQGASSNQPQHF. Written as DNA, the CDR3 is TGTGCCAGCAAGGGACAGGGGGCTTCTAGCAATCAGCCCCAGCATTTT.

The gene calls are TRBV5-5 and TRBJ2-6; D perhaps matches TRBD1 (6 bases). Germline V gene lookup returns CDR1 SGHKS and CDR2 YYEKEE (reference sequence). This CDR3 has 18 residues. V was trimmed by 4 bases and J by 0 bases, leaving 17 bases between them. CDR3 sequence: CASSLWTERVSGANVLTF. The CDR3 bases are TGTGCCAGCAGCCTTTGGACAGAGAGAGTCTCTGGGGCCAACGTCCTGACTTTC. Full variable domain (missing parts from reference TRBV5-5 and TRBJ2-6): DAGVTQSPTHLIKTRGQQVTLRCSPISGHKSVSWYQQVLGQGPQFIFQYYEKEERGRGNFPDRFSARQFPNYSSELNVNALLLGDSALYLCASSLWTERVSGANVLTFGAGSRLTVL.

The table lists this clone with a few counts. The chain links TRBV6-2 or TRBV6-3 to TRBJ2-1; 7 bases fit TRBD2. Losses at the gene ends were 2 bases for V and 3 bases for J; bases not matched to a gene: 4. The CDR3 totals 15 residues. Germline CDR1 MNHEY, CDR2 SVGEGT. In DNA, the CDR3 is TGTGCCAGCAGTTACGAGGGAGGGCTCTACAATGAGCAGTTCTTC. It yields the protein CASSYEGGLYNEQFF.

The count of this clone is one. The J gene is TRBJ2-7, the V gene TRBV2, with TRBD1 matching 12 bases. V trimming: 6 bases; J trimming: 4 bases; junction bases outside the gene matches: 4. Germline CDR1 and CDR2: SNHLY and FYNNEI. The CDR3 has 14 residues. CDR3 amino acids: CASSLGQGAYEQYF. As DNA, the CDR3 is TGTGCCAGCAGCCTGGGACAGGGGGCATACGAGCAGTACTTC.

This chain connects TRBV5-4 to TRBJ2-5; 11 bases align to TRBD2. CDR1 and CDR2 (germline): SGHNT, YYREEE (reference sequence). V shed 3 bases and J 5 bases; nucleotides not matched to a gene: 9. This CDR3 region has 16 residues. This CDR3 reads CASSSGLAVPWETQYF. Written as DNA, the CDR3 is TGTGCCAGCAGCTCGGGACTAGCGGTCCCCTGGGAGACCCAGTACTTC.

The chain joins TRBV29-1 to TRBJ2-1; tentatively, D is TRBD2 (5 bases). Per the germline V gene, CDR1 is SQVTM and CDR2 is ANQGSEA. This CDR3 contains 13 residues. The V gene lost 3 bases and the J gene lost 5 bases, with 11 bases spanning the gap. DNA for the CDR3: TGCAGCGTTGACGGGCCGGGGAACAATGAGCAGTTCTTC. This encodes CSVDGPGNNEQFF.

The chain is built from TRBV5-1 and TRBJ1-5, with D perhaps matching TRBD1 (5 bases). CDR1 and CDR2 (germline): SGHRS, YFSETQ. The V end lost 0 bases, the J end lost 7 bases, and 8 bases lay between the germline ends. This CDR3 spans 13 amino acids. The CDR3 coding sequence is TGCGCCAGCAGCTTGGTGGCAGGGCAGCCCCAGCATTTT. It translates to CASSLVAGQPQHF.

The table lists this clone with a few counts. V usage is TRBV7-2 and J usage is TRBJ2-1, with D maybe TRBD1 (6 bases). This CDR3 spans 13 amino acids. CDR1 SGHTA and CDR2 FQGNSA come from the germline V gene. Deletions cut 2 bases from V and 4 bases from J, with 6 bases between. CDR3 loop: CASSLQGYNEQFF. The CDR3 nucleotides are TGTGCCAGCAGCTTACAGGGGTACAATGAGCAGTTCTTC.

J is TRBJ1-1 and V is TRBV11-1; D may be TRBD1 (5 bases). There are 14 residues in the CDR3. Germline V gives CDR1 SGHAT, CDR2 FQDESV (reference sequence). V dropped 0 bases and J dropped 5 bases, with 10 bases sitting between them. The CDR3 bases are TGTGCCAGCAGCTTAGCGTCAGGGAAGACTGAAGCTTTCTTT. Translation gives CASSLASGKTEAFF.

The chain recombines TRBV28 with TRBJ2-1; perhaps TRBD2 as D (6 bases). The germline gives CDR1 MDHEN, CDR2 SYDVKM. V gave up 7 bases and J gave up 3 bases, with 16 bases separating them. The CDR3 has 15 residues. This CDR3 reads CASTRRDWDYNEQFF. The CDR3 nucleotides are TGTGCCAGCACCCGCCGGGACTGGGACTACAATGAGCAGTTCTTC.

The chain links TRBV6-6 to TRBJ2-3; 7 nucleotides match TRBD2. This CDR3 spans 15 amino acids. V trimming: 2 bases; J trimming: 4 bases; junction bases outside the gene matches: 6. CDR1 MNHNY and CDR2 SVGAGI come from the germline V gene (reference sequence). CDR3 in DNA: TGTGCCAGCAGTTACGGAGCGGGAAGGTCAGATACGCAGTATTTT. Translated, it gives CASSYGAGRSDTQYF.